This T cell receptor beta chain was found in a study of metastatic and nonmetastatic thyroid tumors. Study-wide results and limits: In both blood and tumor samples, TCR beta diversity was reported significantly higher for malignant than benign nodules.

The germline V gene has CDR1 SNHLY and CDR2 FYNNEI. This CDR3 is built from 15 residues. There are many counts of this clone. The antigen is unknown. A read error may produce the germline difference seen at one junction end. No treatment had been given to any patient before thyroid surgery. In the original processing: Construction of a distant-metastasis classifier for papillary thyroid cancer relied on CDR3 differences across clinicopathological groups. TCRdb reanalyzed the PCR reads via MiXCR. Here the V and J calls rest on TCRdb's processing, not on the authors' analysis. Among almost 70,000 clones listed, over 12% were seen once.

The TCR sequence derives from a male donor with papillary thyroid cancer or a benign thyroid nodule (not recorded which). Some clones in this sample may be carry-over from other donors' samples. This chain uses TRBV2 with TRBJ1-5; weak D call: TRBD1 (5 bases). The sample taken for sequencing was blood. CDR3 sequence: CASSEERGTVQPQHF. For the CDR3, the DNA is TGTGCCAGCAGCGAAGAGAGAGGGACTGTTCAGCCCCAGCATTTT.